This passage covers 21 T cell receptor beta chains from one sample sequenced in a study of response to subunit inactivated influenza vaccine. TCRdb reanalysed the RT-PCR reads using MiXCR and keeps one entry per CDR3 protein. The sample includes roughly 540,000 distinct CDR3 sequences, less than 25% seen only once; the top ten take approximately 3%. These data also formed part of another study, on T cells expressing NK-cell markers. That work states: The authors made TCR beta cDNA libraries by 5'RACE template switching. This switching added a universal primer site and UMIs.

The source was CD4+ T cells sorted from PBMCs, collected about 13 days after vaccination. These receptors were taken from a man over 45 who received an inactivated influenza vaccine.

This clonotype was detected a few times. J is TRBJ2-2 and V is TRBV20-1; 15 positions agree with TRBD2. The junction had 8 bases not matched to a gene; V was cut back by 6 bases and J by 6 bases. This CDR3 is 16 amino acids long. Germline values: CDR1 DFQATT, CDR2 SNEGSKA (reference sequence). For the CDR3, the DNA is TGCAGTGCCACTGCCGGGACTAGCGGGGGGTCCGGGGAGCTGTTTTTT. It codes for CSATAGTSGGSGELFF.

This clonotype was picked up many times. The chain employs TRBV6-7 and TRBJ1-5; D unclear. TRBV6-7 is labeled an ORF, and its function is uncertain. The CDR3 spans 18 residues. V shed 0 bases and J shed 6 bases, with 21 bases lying between them. The DNA for the CDR3 is TGTGCCAGCAGTTACTCGGGCAGCGCCAAAGATGGGAGTCAGCCCCAGCATTTT. Residues: CASSYSGSAKDGSQPQHF.

This chain joins TRBV28 and TRBJ2-7; D might be TRBD1 (5 bases). Between the trimmed V and J ends, which lost 7 bases and 3 bases, there was a span of 10 bases. CDR1 is MDHEN, CDR2 SYDVKM, per germline. This CDR3 has 12 amino acids. CDR3 sequence (DNA): TGTGCCAGCACCATAGGGGACTACGAGCAGTACTTC. Its translation: CASTIGDYEQYF. Full variable domain (rest looked up from reference TRBV28 and TRBJ2-7): DVKVTQSSRYLVKRTGEKVFLECVQDMDHENMFWYRQDPGLGLRLIYFSYDVKMKEKGDIPEGYSVSREKKERFSLILESASTNQTSMYLCASTIGDYEQYFGPGTRLTVT.

This clonotype was seen a handful of times. The V gene is TRBV12-3 or TRBV12-4, the J gene TRBJ2-3; 8 nucleotides match TRBD1. Unmatched junction bases numbered 5, after V lost 6 bases and J lost 6 bases. The CDR3 extends over 13 amino acids. The CDR3 loop reads CASRPTGGDTQYF. CDR3 DNA: TGTGCCAGCAGACCTACAGGGGGGGATACGCAGTATTTT.

V and J are TRBV25-1 and TRBJ2-7; D gene unclear. Germline V gives CDR1 MGHDK, CDR2 SYGVNS. The ends were cut back, 3 bases at V and 8 bases at J, with 8 bases in the middle. There are 11 residues in the CDR3. As DNA, the CDR3 is TGTGCCAGCAGTGAGGGCCCTCAGCAGTACTTC. Translation: CASSEGPQQYF.

This clonotype was counted at least ten times. V and J are TRBV7-2 and TRBJ1-5; 11 bases agree with TRBD1. V lost 5 bases to trimming and J lost 3 bases; unmatched junction nucleotides: 6. CDR1 and CDR2 (germline): SGHTA, FQGNSA. The CDR3 loop spans 16 amino acids. Here the CDR3 reads CASSPRTGGINQPQHF. DNA of the CDR3: TGTGCCAGCAGCCCCCGGACAGGGGGCATCAATCAGCCCCAGCATTTT.

In its sample, this clonotype was seen many times. The rearrangement links TRBV18 to TRBJ2-2; D not certain. Trimming shortened V by 1 base and J by 7 bases, and 7 bases separated the two germline ends. Germline lookup yields CDR1 KGHSH and CDR2 LQKENI. The CDR3 has 13 amino acids. In DNA form, the CDR3 reads TGTGCCAGCTCACCACGTGCCGACGGGGAGCTGTTTTTT. This gives the protein CASSPRADGELFF. The full variable domain, its missing parts supplied by reference TRBV18 and TRBJ2-2, is NAGVMQNPRHLVRRRGQEARLRCSPMKGHSHVYWYRQLPEEGLKFMVYLQKENIIDESGMPKERFSAEFPKEGPSILRIQQVVRGDSAAYFCASSPRADGELFFGEGSRLTVL.

V is TRBV9 and J is TRBJ2-3; the match to TRBD2 covers 10 bases. This CDR3 has 15 residues. Germline V lookup: CDR1 SGDLS, CDR2 YYNGEE. V was clipped by 0 bases and J by 3 bases; unmatched bases: 1. This CDR3 is CASSVDSGGTDTQYF. The CDR3 DNA follows: TGTGCCAGCAGCGTAGATAGCGGGGGGACAGATACGCAGTATTTT. Supplemented by reference TRBV9 and TRBJ2-3, the full variable domain reads DSGVTQTPKHLITATGQRVTLRCSPRSGDLSVYWYQQSLDQGLQFLIQYYNGEERAKGNILERFSAQQFPDLHSELNLSSLELGDSALYFCASSVDSGGTDTQYFGPGTRLTVL.

This chain uses TRBV5-1 with TRBJ1-1; a weak D match, TRBD1 (5 bases). Per the germline V gene, CDR1 is SGHRS and CDR2 is YFSETQ. Deletions cut 6 bases from V and 1 base from J, with 13 bases between. This CDR3 comprises 14 residues. The CDR3 loop is CASTAGAANTEAFF. CDR3 bases: TGCGCCAGCACGGCTGGGGCAGCGAACACTGAAGCTTTCTTT.

The sample holds a few counts of this clonotype. The chain employs TRBV7-9 and TRBJ2-2, with D unresolved. The V and J ends lost 5 bases and 3 bases respectively, with 16 bases between them. The CDR3 runs 16 residues. Germline assignment: CDR1 SEHNR and CDR2 FQNEAQ (reference sequence). The CDR3 loop reads CASSDFDRAHTGELFF. The CDR3 DNA reads as TGTGCCAGCAGCGATTTCGACCGGGCCCACACCGGGGAGCTGTTTTTT. Combining the CDR3 with reference TRBV7-9 and TRBJ2-2 gives the whole variable domain DTGVSQNPRHKITKRGQNVTFRCDPISEHNRLYWYRQTLGQGPEFLTYFQNEAQLEKSRLLSDRFSAERPKGSFSTLEIQRTEQGDSAMYLCASSDFDRAHTGELFFGEGSRLTVL.

Only a few counts were recorded for this clonotype. V usage is TRBV20-1 and J usage is TRBJ2-7; D unclear. Germline V gives CDR1 DFQATT, CDR2 SNEGSKA (reference sequence). The V end was cut by 1 base, the J end by 4 bases, with 5 bases between. The CDR3 contains 11 residues. This chain's CDR3 is CSARALYEQYF. The DNA for the CDR3 is TGCAGTGCTAGAGCGCTTTACGAGCAGTACTTC.

This clonotype has more than one count but fewer than ten. This rearrangement joins TRBV20-1 to TRBJ2-1, with D possibly matching TRBD2 (5 bases). Trimming stripped 0 bases from V and 0 bases from J, with 12 bases between. The CDR3 contains 16 residues. Germline CDR1 reads DFQATT; CDR2 reads SNEGSKA (reference sequence). CDR3 in amino acids: CSARDAGSSSYNEQFF. CDR3 coding DNA: TGCAGTGCTAGAGATGCGGGCTCGAGCTCCTACAATGAGCAGTTCTTC.

V usage is TRBV5-6 and J usage is TRBJ2-3, with D perhaps assigned TRBD1 or TRBD2 (5 bases each). Germline CDR1 is SGHDT and CDR2 is YYEEEE. The CDR3 covers 15 residues. V was shortened by 7 bases and J by 6 bases, with 21 bases between the two germline ends. The CDR3 bases are TGTGCCAGCTCCTCCCCAGGGAGCGCACTGGATACGCAGTATTTT. Protein sequence: CASSSPGSALDTQYF.

Many counts were recorded for this clonotype. The V call is TRBV6-2 or TRBV6-3, the J call TRBJ2-5; 8 positions match TRBD2. V trimming: 6 bases; J trimming: 5 bases; junction bases outside the gene matches: 8. Looked up from germline, CDR1 is MNHEY and CDR2 is SVGEGT. This CDR3 spans 14 amino acids. This chain's CDR3 is CASSPGTRGETQYF. In DNA form, the CDR3 reads TGTGCCAGCAGCCCCGGGACTAGGGGTGAGACCCAGTACTTC.

The chain employs TRBV3-1 and TRBJ1-2; 9 bases match TRBD1. Germline V gene data show CDR1 as LGHDT and CDR2 as YNNKEL (reference sequence). The junction had 2 bases not matched to a gene; V was cut back by 0 bases and J by 0 bases. CDR3 length: 16 amino acids. The CDR3 is CASSQERTGANYGYTF. The CDR3 DNA follows: TGTGCCAGCAGCCAAGAAAGGACAGGGGCTAACTATGGCTACACCTTC. The whole variable domain, filled in from reference TRBV3-1 and TRBJ1-2, reads DTAVSQTPKYLVTQMGNDKSIKCEQNLGHDTMYWYKQDSKKFLKIMFSYNNKELIINETVPNRFSPKSPDKAHLNLHINSLELGDSAVYFCASSQERTGANYGYTFGSGTRLTVV.

This chain uses TRBV30 with TRBJ1-6; unclear D gene. The length of the CDR3 is 15 residues. The germline V gene encodes CDR1 GTSNPN and CDR2 SVGIG (reference sequence). The V end lost 5 bases, the J end lost 0 bases, and 11 bases lay between the germline ends. CDR3 in amino acids: CAWAGSGSYNSPLHF. Here the CDR3 DNA reads TGTGCCTGGGCCGGTTCTGGCTCCTATAATTCACCCCTCCACTTT.

The J gene is TRBJ1-1, the V gene TRBV7-8; D call uncertain. The V and J ends lost 0 bases and 3 bases respectively, with 14 bases between them. The CDR3 has 16 residues. The germline V gene has CDR1 SGHVS and CDR2 FQNEAQ. Here the CDR3 DNA reads TGTGCCAGCAGCTTAGCGCGGGCGCGTACGGACACTGAAGCTTTCTTT. It yields the protein CASSLARARTDTEAFF.

V and J are TRBV28 and TRBJ2-3, with D unclear. CDR1 is MDHEN, CDR2 SYDVKM, per germline. Trimming left V 2 bases short and J 6 bases short, with 12 bases between. The CDR3 runs to 14 residues. The CDR3 spells CASSLRTVQDTQYF. CDR3 coding DNA: TGTGCCAGCAGTTTACGGACCGTCCAGGATACGCAGTATTTT.

This clonotype was counted between two and nine times. The V call is TRBV5-1, the J call TRBJ1-1; 8 bases match TRBD1. J lost 6 bases, V lost 4 bases, and 11 bases had no gene match. The CDR3 loop spans 15 amino acids. The germline CDR1 and CDR2 sequences are SGHRS and YFSETQ. For the CDR3, the DNA is TGCGCCAGCAGCACGACCCCAGGGGGCGGCCCTGAAGCTTTCTTT. It translates to CASSTTPGGGPEAFF. Looking up the rest from reference TRBV5-1 and TRBJ1-1 gives the full variable domain: KAGVTQTPRYLIKTRGQQVTLSCSPISGHRSVSWYQQTPGQGLQFLFEYFSETQRNKGNFPGRFSGRQFSNSRSEMNVSTLELGDSALYLCASSTTPGGGPEAFFGQGTRLTVV.

This clonotype occurred many times. The chain recombines TRBV12-3 or TRBV12-4 with TRBJ2-2; D is uncertain. Between the trimmed V and J ends, which lost 3 bases and 4 bases, there was a span of 6 bases. The CDR3 sequence is 13 residues long. The CDR3 nucleotides read TGTGCCAGCAGTTTGGCAGCCACCGGGGAGCTGTTTTTT. Translating gives CASSLAATGELFF.

This clonotype was observed a few times. V gene TRBV7-2 combines with J gene TRBJ2-4; no definite D call. The CDR3 runs 14 residues. Germline CDR1 and CDR2: SGHTA and FQGNSA. The V gene lost 1 base and the J gene lost 9 bases, with 13 bases spanning the gap. CDR3 in amino acids: CASSLEGTVGIQYF. The CDR3 region has the DNA TGTGCCAGCAGCTTAGAGGGTACAGTCGGCATTCAGTACTTC.